This T cell receptor (beta chain) derives from a study of cytomegalovirus exposure and HLA in healthy donors. Study-wide points: The authors listed approximately 160 TCR beta chains as cytomegalovirus-associated.

While the first cohort had 600 to 750 subjects, the donors belonged to the separate validation cohort of over a hundred subjects. TCRdb keeps only in-frame clones here, not all; method: immunoSEQ multiplex PCR. The sample lists 150,000 to 200,000 clones, under 90% occurring once. Germline V gene sequence: CDR1 LGHNA, CDR2 YNFKEQ. The CDR3 contains 15 residues. V gave up 0 bases and J gave up 4 bases; unmatched junction bases: 3. About this clone itself: Its antigen is currently unknown.

The chain joins TRBV4-2 to TRBJ2-3; 8 bases match TRBD2. This clonotype was obtained from a woman aged 18-29 years in good health and CMV-seropositive. What was sequenced was PBMCs. CDR3 sequence reads: CASSQDRAGADTQYF. CDR3 bases: TGTGCCAGCAGCCAAGACCGAGCGGGAGCAGATACGCAGTATTTT.